The T cell receptor beta chain under discussion was sequenced for a study of blood T cell repertoires in COVID-19. Study-wide context: Samples of COVID-19 (acute and convalescent) were obtained from the United States, Italy and Spain. Nucleic acid was either cDNA or gDNA, and it came from T cells, B-cell-depleted T cells, or PBMCs.

Original data processing: It was from reference gene primer amplification that nucleated cell counts were estimated. Assay: immunoSEQ multiplex PCR; the TCRdb copy retains only in-frame clones and omits some. V and J calls plus clone size are reproduced from that table; the DNA served to infer D and trimming. The repertoire holds 80,000 to 95,000 clones, 85% seen once, with roughly 40% in the top ten. This clone was detected only once. This CDR3 spans 15 amino acids. CDR1 is SGHAT, CDR2 FQDESV, per germline (reference sequence). The germline V and J ends were trimmed by 4 bases and 3 bases, with 15 bases remaining between them.

The rearrangement joins TRBV11-1 to TRBJ1-1; D not certain. The sequencing sample was made of peripheral blood. The receptor was derived from an elderly man with acute or convalescent COVID-19. The CDR3 reads CASSYGPGLDTEAFF. Written as DNA, the CDR3 is TGTGCCAGCAGCTACGGTCCGGGGTTGGACACTGAAGCTTTCTTT.